The clone carrying this T cell receptor (beta chain) qualifies as medium-sized. TRB was amplified from approximately 250-480 ng of blood genomic DNA. Multiplex PCR with BIOMED2 TRB-A/B primer pools amplified TRB rearrangements. TCRdb reprocessed the multiplex PCR reads with MiXCR, giving one entry per CDR3 protein. The sample has about 5,400 distinct CDR3 sequences, 27% seen once. The record originates from a study of T and B cells in COVID-19 patients. Specimen: blood. This receptor was obtained from a human donor with active COVID-19.

The CDR3 here is CASRDLGQDYGYTF. In DNA, the CDR3 is TGTGCCAGCAGGGACCTAGGACAGGACTATGGCTACACCTTC. V usage is TRBV6-1 and J usage is TRBJ1-2; TRBD1 agrees at 7 bases. The germline V gene has CDR1 MNHNS and CDR2 SASEGT. V shed 6 bases, J shed 3 bases, and the junction held 7 bases outside the gene matches. This CDR3 has 14 residues.